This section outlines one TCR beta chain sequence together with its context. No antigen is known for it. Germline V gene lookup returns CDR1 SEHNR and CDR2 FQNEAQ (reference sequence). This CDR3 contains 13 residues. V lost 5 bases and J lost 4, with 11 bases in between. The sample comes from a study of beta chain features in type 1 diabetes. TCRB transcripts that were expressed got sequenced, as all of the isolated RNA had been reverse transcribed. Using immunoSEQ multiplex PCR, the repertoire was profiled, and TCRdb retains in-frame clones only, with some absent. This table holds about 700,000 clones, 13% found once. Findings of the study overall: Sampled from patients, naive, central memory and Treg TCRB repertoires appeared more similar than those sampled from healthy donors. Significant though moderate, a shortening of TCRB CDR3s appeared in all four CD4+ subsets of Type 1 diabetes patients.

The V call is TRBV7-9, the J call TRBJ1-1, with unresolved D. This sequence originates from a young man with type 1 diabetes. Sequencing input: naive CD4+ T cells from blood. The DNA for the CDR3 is TGTGCCAGCAGCAGTCTGACGAGCACTGAAGCTTTCTTT. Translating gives CASSSLTSTEAFF.